Given below is one T cell receptor (beta chain) in context. As yet, its antigen is unknown. Then a second PCR, running about 6 to 12 cycles, was carried out with a sample-barcoded 5' primer and a J-beta primer mix. Using its own MiXCR run on the 5' RACE reads, TCRdb lists one record per CDR3 protein. The sample lists more than 1,400,000 distinct CDR3 sequences; roughly 40% were seen once. This record belongs to a study of blood T cells in healthy people across ages. Study-wide results and limits: CMV status of donors was unknown, possibly confounding expanded clonotype changes.

The CDR3 is 12 amino acids. V was trimmed by 2 bases and J by 4 bases, leaving 3 bases between them. In germline, CDR1 is SEHNR, CDR2 FQNEAQ (reference sequence). This TCR was recovered from a woman younger than 30 in good health. The V call is TRBV7-9, the J call TRBJ1-3; D is ambiguous. Sequencing was performed on blood. The CDR3 DNA reads as TGTGCCAGCAGCTTAAACGGAAACACCATATATTTT. This encodes CASSLNGNTIYF.